This section outlines one T cell receptor (beta chain) sequence together with its context. When the RNA was reverse transcribed, random hexamers were used with an input of roughly 0.45 to 1 ug. TCRdb re-called the immunoSEQ multiplex PCR reads with MiXCR, one entry per CDR3 protein. The sample shows tens of thousands of distinct CDR3 sequences, 85% to 95% of them seen only once. This record comes from a study of CD8 T cells in Susac syndrome. The CDR3 is 14 amino acids. The V and J ends lost 4 bases and 6 bases, in that order; junction bases with no gene match: 7. The germline CDR1 and CDR2 sequences are KGHSY and FQNENV.

The TCR comes from a human donor in good health. The V and J genes are TRBV16 and TRBJ1-2; TRBD1 agrees at 8 bases. Sequencing was done on a sample of CD8+ T cells from PBMCs. The CDR3 spells CASSRLRGQDGYTF. The DNA of the CDR3 is TGTGCCAGCAGCCGACTCAGGGGGCAGGATGGCTACACCTTC.